Shown below are 2 T cell receptor beta chains from a single sample sequenced in a study of neurological immune-mediated disorders. TCRdb reprocessed the 5' RACE reads via MiXCR and lists one record per CDR3 protein. The sample contains 25,000 to 35,000 distinct CDR3 sequences, 4.5% to 7% of which appear only once. Source material: CD4+ T cells from blood. These receptors all stem from a woman in her forties or fifties in good health.

This clonotype was detected many times. The chain joins TRBV5-1 to TRBJ2-7; a possible D gene is TRBD2 (5 bases). This CDR3 is built from 13 residues. Between the trimmed V and J ends, which lost 4 bases and 6 bases, there was a span of 14 bases. Germline CDR1 is SGHRS and CDR2 is YFSETQ. CDR3 loop: CASSLGLAGEQYF. The DNA for the CDR3 is TGCGCCAGCAGCCTTGGACTGGCGGGCGAGCAGTACTTC.

This clonotype has at least ten counts. V gene TRBV18 combines with J gene TRBJ1-3; D is unclear. Trimming pared 0 bases from V and 0 bases from J, leaving 9 bases between. Per germline, CDR1 KGHSH and CDR2 LQKENI. There are 16 residues in the CDR3. The CDR3 reads CASSPPNSRSGNTIYF. The CDR3 coding sequence is TGTGCCAGCTCACCACCGAACAGCCGCTCTGGAAACACCATATATTTT.